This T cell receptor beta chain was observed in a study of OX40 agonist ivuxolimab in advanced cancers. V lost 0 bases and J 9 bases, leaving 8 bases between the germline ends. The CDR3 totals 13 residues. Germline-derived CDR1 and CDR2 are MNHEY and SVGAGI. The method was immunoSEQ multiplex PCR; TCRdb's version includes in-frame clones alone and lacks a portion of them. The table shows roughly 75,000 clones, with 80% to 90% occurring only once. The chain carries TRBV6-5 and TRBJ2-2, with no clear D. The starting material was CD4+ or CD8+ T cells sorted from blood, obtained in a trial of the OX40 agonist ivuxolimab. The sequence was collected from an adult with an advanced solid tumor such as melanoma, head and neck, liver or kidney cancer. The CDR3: CASSYSGPWELFF. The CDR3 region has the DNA TGTGCCAGCAGTTACTCCGGACCATGGGAGCTGTTTTTT.